A selection of T cell receptor beta chains follows, all from one sample in a study of T cell repertoires in cytomegalovirus infection. TCRdb reanalysed the reads using MiXCR and keeps one entry per CDR3 protein. The sample consists of fewer than 650,000 distinct CDR3 sequences, around 40% of them appearing once. These receptors have no known antigen. The sequencing here drew on cultured PBMCs, taken from culture after CMV antigen stimulation. The receptors were gathered from a human donor in good health (CMV status not recorded). Some clones in this sample may be carry-over from other donors' samples. Both conserved end residues are part of each CDR3. The order of the fields is V gene, clone size, CDR3 protein. The size entry is marked missing in some rows and otherwise reads once, few, many or a size class.

V: TRBV4-3; size: .; CDR3: CASSQVLYSNQPQHF
V: TRBV7-3; size: .; CDR3: CASSVDGGHYNEQFF
V: TRBV10-2; size: .; CDR3: CASSETRGGEAFF
V: TRBV11-1; size: .; CDR3: CASSFGTGDYGYTF
V: TRBV12-3/TRBV12-4; size: .; CDR3: CASSGWGVGTDTQYF
V: TRBV28; size: .; CDR3: CASSQDRALYNEQFF
V: TRBV11-3; size: .; CDR3: CASSLDLRIGNTGELFF
V: TRBV20-1; size: .; CDR3: CSASRARMGQPQHF
V: TRBV6-1; size: .; CDR3: CASRAKTTGELFF
V: TRBV7-2; size: few; CDR3: CASSLFAGGGNTEAFF
V: TRBV14; size: .; CDR3: CASSHDPYGYTF
V: TRBV19; size: few; CDR3: CASSGGTAYGYTF
V: TRBV20-1; size: .; CDR3: CSAQSSGSSRDEQFF
V: TRBV19; size: .; CDR3: CASRTSGKGINEQFF
V: TRBV6-8; size: .; CDR3: CASSQGGSETQYF
V: TRBV19; size: .; CDR3: CASSIGRTGREKLFF
V: TRBV19; size: .; CDR3: CASSIGRTEAFF
V: TRBV7-2; size: few; CDR3: CASRLTSGSSNEQFF
V: TRBV7-2; size: many; CDR3: CASSLVGPSINEQFF
V: TRBV24-1; size: .; CDR3: CATMGRGPYGYTF